The TCR beta chain described here comes from a study of early T cells in non-severe SARS-CoV-2 infection. Study-wide context: Sequenced material consisted of bulk RNA (from unsorted whole blood), and chains were unpaired. Broader study findings: The study's VDJdb matching favored anti-spike CD8 responses and missed private and CD4 specificities.

The V and J ends lost 3 bases and 3 bases respectively, with 13 bases between them. Germline CDR1 and CDR2: LNHDA and SQIVND (reference sequence). This CDR3 has 15 residues. This clonotype was seen ten or more times. Its antigen is undetermined. Individual cDNA molecules received unique molecular identifiers during library preparation. Each CDR3 protein is one row after TCRdb ran MiXCR on the 5' RACE reads. The data show 80,000 to 100,000 distinct CDR3 sequences, less than 15% seen once. The TCR was taken from an adult who was a healthcare worker with PCR-confirmed SARS-CoV-2 infection or an uninfected control (not recorded which). Sequencing was carried out using whole blood. The chain combines TRBV19 with TRBJ2-3; TRBD2 might be the D (6 bases). CDR3 in amino acids: CASSIGGITTDTQYF. CDR3 coding DNA: TGTGCCAGTAGTATTGGGGGGATAACTACAGATACGCAGTATTTT.